These T cell receptor beta chains were read from a single sample in a study of human T cells and chemical hapten exposure. MiXCR, applied by TCRdb to the RACE reads, yields one record per CDR3 protein. The sample consists of about 83,000 distinct CDR3 sequences, around 7.8% of them appearing once. Specimen: whole blood, collected in connection with sensitization to the hapten diphenylcyclopropenone (DPC). The receptors come from a woman aged 30 to 39 with alopecia areata. Some clones in this sample may be carry-over from other donors' samples. Both conserved end residues are part of each CDR3. The D gene is left open where the match is weak.

J	D	V	CDR3
TRBJ1-1	NA	TRBV29-1	CSARASANTEAFF
TRBJ1-5	NA	TRBV9	CASSRGGYSNQPQHF
TRBJ2-1	TRBD1	TRBV12-3/TRBV12-4	CASTTGGSSYNEQFF
TRBJ1-1	NA	TRBV30	CAWGQMGTEAFF
TRBJ2-5	NA	TRBV20-1	CSASAGPKETQYF
TRBJ2-5	NA	TRBV18	CASSPLSAETQYF
TRBJ1-2	NA	TRBV4-2	CASSQVGDGYTF
TRBJ2-5	TRBD2	TRBV25-1	CASMRGGGGQETQYF
TRBJ2-1	TRBD1	TRBV20-1	CSAIGQGDDEQFF
TRBJ1-5	NA	TRBV14	CASSQREGGPQHF
TRBJ1-1	NA	TRBV6-2/TRBV6-3	CASKDDTEAFF
TRBJ1-1	TRBD1	TRBV15	CATSRGWTGGGGTEAFF
TRBJ2-7	NA	TRBV3-1	CASSQTEGREQYF
TRBJ1-1	NA	TRBV12-5	CASGLVIAGGRENTEAFF
TRBJ2-3	TRBD1	TRBV5-1	CASSSLPGTGILDTQYF
TRBJ2-6	NA	TRBV10-3	CAIKQSGANVLTF
TRBJ2-3	NA	TRBV20-1	CSASVGAPSTDTQYF
TRBJ1-1	TRBD1	TRBV18	CASSPQGETEAFF